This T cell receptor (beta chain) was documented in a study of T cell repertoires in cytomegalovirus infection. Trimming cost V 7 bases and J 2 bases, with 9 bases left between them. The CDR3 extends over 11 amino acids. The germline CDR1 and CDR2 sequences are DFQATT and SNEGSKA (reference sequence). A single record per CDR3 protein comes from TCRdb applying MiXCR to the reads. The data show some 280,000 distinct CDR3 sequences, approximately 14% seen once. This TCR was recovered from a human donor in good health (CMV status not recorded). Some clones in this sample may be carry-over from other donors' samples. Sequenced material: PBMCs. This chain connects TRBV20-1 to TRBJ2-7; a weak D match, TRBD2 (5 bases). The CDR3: CSGTLTYEQYF. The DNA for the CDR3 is TGCAGTGGGACTCTGACCTACGAGCAGTACTTC.